A selection of T cell receptor beta chains follows, all from one sample in a study of beta chain features in type 1 diabetes. Libraries were prepared by immunoSEQ multiplex PCR; TCRdb keeps only in-frame clonotypes and omits some of them. The data contain around 280,000 clones, 7.5% to 9.5% of them singletons. Sequences were obtained from central memory CD4+ T cells from blood. The receptors come from a woman younger than 30 in good health. Both conserved end residues are part of each CDR3. D genes are given only for firm matches. Some rows have no size entry. The others give once, few or many, or a class for an expanded clone.

j_gene: TRBJ2-5; abundance: NA; d_gene: NA; v_gene: TRBV7-9; CDR3nt: TGTGCCAGCAGGGCCCCAGCGGAGACCCAGTACTTC; CDR3aa: CASRAPAETQYF
j_gene: TRBJ2-3; abundance: NA; d_gene: NA; v_gene: TRBV19; CDR3nt: TGTGCCAGTAGCCTTCGGACAGGCACAGATACGCAGTATTTT; CDR3aa: CASSLRTGTDTQYF
j_gene: TRBJ2-1; abundance: few; d_gene: TRBD2; v_gene: TRBV5-1; CDR3nt: TGCGCCAGCAGCCGCTTTGCGGGAGAAGGGTTCGGCAATGAGCAGTTCTTC; CDR3aa: CASSRFAGEGFGNEQFF
j_gene: TRBJ2-3; abundance: NA; d_gene: TRBD2; v_gene: TRBV4-3; CDR3nt: TGCGCCAGCAGCCAAGGCGGAGGGCTAGCGGCCAATACGCAGTATTTT; CDR3aa: CASSQGGGLAANTQYF
j_gene: TRBJ2-6; abundance: NA; d_gene: NA; v_gene: TRBV7-9; CDR3nt: TGTGCCAGCAGCTTCGAGACAGGATCTGGGGCCAACGTCCTGACTTTC; CDR3aa: CASSFETGSGANVLTF
j_gene: TRBJ2-2; abundance: many; d_gene: NA; v_gene: TRBV18; CDR3nt: TGTGCCAGCTCACGAGGGACTGGGAACGCCGGGGAGCTGTTTTTT; CDR3aa: CASSRGTGNAGELFF
j_gene: TRBJ2-7; abundance: few; d_gene: TRBD2; v_gene: TRBV7-2; CDR3nt: TGTGCCAGCAGCCCAACTCCCTTGCGGGAGAGTCCCGAGCAGTACTTC; CDR3aa: CASSPTPLRESPEQYF
j_gene: TRBJ1-6; abundance: NA; d_gene: NA; v_gene: TRBV2; CDR3nt: TGTGCCAGCAGTGTCAGGATGTTGGGCTCACCCCTCCACTTT; CDR3aa: CASSVRMLGSPLHF
j_gene: TRBJ2-6; abundance: few; d_gene: NA; v_gene: TRBV4-2; CDR3nt: TGTGCCAGCAGCCTAGTTGACTCTGGGGCCAACGTCCTGACTTTC; CDR3aa: CASSLVDSGANVLTF
j_gene: TRBJ2-6; abundance: few; d_gene: TRBD2; v_gene: TRBV6-1; CDR3nt: TGTGCCAGCAGTGATAAGCTAGCGGGAGCGGGGGCCAACGTCCTGACTTTC; CDR3aa: CASSDKLAGAGANVLTF
j_gene: TRBJ1-2; abundance: many; d_gene: NA; v_gene: TRBV11-2; CDR3nt: TGTGCCAGCAGCGCCGGACCTAACTATGGCTACACCTTC; CDR3aa: CASSAGPNYGYTF
j_gene: TRBJ2-3; abundance: few; d_gene: NA; v_gene: TRBV7-2; CDR3nt: TGTGCCAGCAGTTTACAAGGGTCCCTCCCAGATACGCAGTATTTT; CDR3aa: CASSLQGSLPDTQYF
j_gene: TRBJ2-2; abundance: few; d_gene: TRBD2; v_gene: TRBV5-4; CDR3nt: TGTGCCAGCAGCTTTGGAACTAGCGGTAACACCGGGGAGCTGTTTTTT; CDR3aa: CASSFGTSGNTGELFF
j_gene: TRBJ2-7; abundance: few; d_gene: NA; v_gene: TRBV5-1; CDR3nt: TGCGCCAGCAGCTTGGAGGCAGGGCCATACAACGAGCAGTACTTC; CDR3aa: CASSLEAGPYNEQYF
j_gene: TRBJ2-1; abundance: NA; d_gene: TRBD1; v_gene: TRBV7-9; CDR3nt: TGTGCCAGCAGCTTAAAAGGGACAGGCCTTAATGAGCAGTTCTTC; CDR3aa: CASSLKGTGLNEQFF
j_gene: TRBJ1-1; abundance: many; d_gene: NA; v_gene: TRBV11-2; CDR3nt: TGTGCCAGCAGCTTAGTTTTGTCTGGTCGTACTGAAGCTTTCTTT; CDR3aa: CASSLVLSGRTEAFF